This T cell receptor beta chain came from a study of blood T cells in healthy people across ages. Points on this clonotype: Its antigen is not identified.

With a J-beta primer mix and a sample-barcoded 5' primer, a second PCR ran about 7 to 11 cycles. Each cDNA molecule, via a template-switch adaptor with 12 random nucleotides, was tagged. TCRdb fed the 5' RACE reads into MiXCR, producing one record per CDR3 protein. The table lists fewer than 1 million distinct CDR3 sequences, around 45% of them singletons. Findings of the study overall: Donor CMV infection status was unknown, possibly confounding age-related changes in expanded clonotypes.

Deletions cut 6 bases from V and 0 bases from J, with 9 bases between. The CDR3 contains 15 residues. From germline, CDR1 is MNHNS and CDR2 SASEGT. The authors isolated at least 6 million PBMCs per sample. The clonotype originates from a man in his fifties or sixties in good health. Sequencing was performed on blood. The chain uses TRBV6-1 and TRBJ2-6; tentative D call: TRBD1 (6 bases). CDR3 nucleotides: TGTGCCAGCAGAAAAGGGGGCTCTGGGGCCAACGTCCTGACTTTC. Amino acid sequence: CASRKGGSGANVLTF.